This T cell receptor (beta chain) stems from a study of T cell clonotyping in hematopoietic cell transplantation. Trimming removed 0 bases at V and 8 bases at J, with 12 bases between. CDR3 length: 14 amino acids. Germline V gene lookup returns CDR1 SGHRS and CDR2 YFSETQ. The protocol was immunoSEQ multiplex PCR, while the TCRdb copy is restricted to in-frame clones and leaves out a portion. The sample records 15,000 to 20,000 clones, under 85% being singletons. The sequence derives from a man between 60 and 75 years old in good health. Some clones in this sample may be carry-over from other donors' samples. The chain employs TRBV5-1 and TRBJ2-1, with D maybe TRBD2 (6 bases). Sequencing was carried out using peripheral blood mononuclear cells. CDR3: CASSLGPTSDEQFF. CDR3 in DNA: TGCGCCAGCAGCTTGGGCCCGACTAGTGATGAGCAGTTCTTC.